This T cell receptor (beta chain) derives from a study of T cell responses to AZD1222 COVID-19 vaccine. Germline CDR1 MDHEN, CDR2 SYDVKM. V lost 5 bases and J lost 4, with 9 bases in between. The CDR3 runs 12 residues. TCRdb's copy holds only in-frame clones and misses some; the assay was immunoSEQ multiplex PCR. The sample gives around 130,000 clones, 80% to 90% of which show up once; approximately 3.4% is in the top ten. The chain has TRBV28 and TRBJ2-7; D unclear. This sequence originates from an adult in good health. Sequenced here: peripheral blood, sampled on day 0 of AZD1222 vaccination. The chain's CDR3 is CASSLDVYEQYF. CDR3 nucleotide sequence: TGTGCCAGCAGTCTGGATGTTTACGAGCAGTACTTC.